Presented here are 6 T cell receptor beta chains from one specimen sequenced in a study of T cells after yellow fever vaccination. MiXCR was run by TCRdb on the 5' RACE reads, yielding one entry per CDR3 protein. Of under 50,000 distinct CDR3 sequences detected, just under 6.5% appear once; the ten largest clones hold about 10%. Sequences were derived from PBMCs, either bulk or a sorted T-cell subset (CD4+, CD8+, memory, or dextramer-sorted; not recorded which), sampled 45 days after the yellow fever booster vaccination. The receptor source for this set is a man between 25 and 39 years old who received the YFV17D yellow fever vaccine.

This clonotype has at least ten counts. The V and J genes are TRBV12-3 or TRBV12-4 and TRBJ1-1, with 7 bases fitting TRBD1. This CDR3 spans 12 amino acids. The V gene end was trimmed by 5 bases and the J gene end by 5 bases; junction bases not matched to a gene: 2. The CDR3: CASSQQGTEAFF. CDR3 sequence (DNA): TGTGCCAGCAGTCAACAGGGGACTGAAGCTTTCTTT.

This clonotype occurred many times. This chain joins TRBV11-2 and TRBJ1-2; 9 bases align to TRBD1. Unmatched junction bases numbered 7, after V lost 4 bases and J lost 4 bases. The CDR3 contains 15 residues. Germline V lookup: CDR1 SGHAT, CDR2 FQNNGV. CDR3 sequence reads: CASSSNADRGYGYTF. The CDR3 DNA reads TGTGCCAGCAGCTCCAACGCGGACAGGGGCTATGGCTACACCTTC.

V gene TRBV7-8 combines with J gene TRBJ1-5; no reliable D call. Per germline, CDR1 SGHVS and CDR2 FQNEAQ. The V end lost 3 bases, the J end lost 2 bases, and 8 bases lay between the germline ends. The CDR3 consists of 14 residues. In DNA, the CDR3 is TGTGCCAGCAGCTTCGCCCGCGGCAATCAGCCCCAGCATTTT. Translation gives CASSFARGNQPQHF.

The sample holds many counts of this clonotype. The V and J genes are TRBV7-6 and TRBJ2-1; 8 bases fit TRBD2. This CDR3 spans 13 amino acids. J lost 3 bases, V lost 8 bases, and 3 bases had no gene match. Germline V CDR1 and CDR2: SGHVS, FNYEAQ. CDR3: CASSSGYYNEQFF. For the CDR3, the DNA is TGTGCCAGCTCTAGCGGGTACTACAATGAGCAGTTCTTC. The full variable domain, its missing parts supplied by reference TRBV7-6 and TRBJ2-1, is GAGVSQSPRYKVTKRGQDVALRCDPISGHVSLYWYRQALGQGPEFLTYFNYEAQQDKSGLPNDRFSAERPEGSISTLTIQRTEQRDSAMYRCASSSGYYNEQFFGPGTRLTVL.

The chain employs TRBV5-1 and TRBJ2-1; weak D call: TRBD2 (6 bases). Trimming took 1 base from V and 6 from J, leaving 11 bases between them. The CDR3 has 14 residues. The germline gives CDR1 SGHRS, CDR2 YFSETQ. The CDR3 loop is CASSLHGSGNEQFF. The CDR3 nucleotides are TGCGCCAGCAGCTTGCACGGGAGCGGCAATGAGCAGTTCTTC.

This clonotype was found many times. The rearrangement uses TRBV12-3 or TRBV12-4 and TRBJ2-1, with 8 bases aligning to TRBD1. Trimming removed 7 bases from V and 6 bases from J; junction bases left unmatched: 11. The CDR3 spans 15 residues. The CDR3 nucleotides read TGTGCCAGCACTTCGGGGCGAACAGGGGGCAATGAGCAGTTCTTC. Its translation is CASTSGRTGGNEQFF.